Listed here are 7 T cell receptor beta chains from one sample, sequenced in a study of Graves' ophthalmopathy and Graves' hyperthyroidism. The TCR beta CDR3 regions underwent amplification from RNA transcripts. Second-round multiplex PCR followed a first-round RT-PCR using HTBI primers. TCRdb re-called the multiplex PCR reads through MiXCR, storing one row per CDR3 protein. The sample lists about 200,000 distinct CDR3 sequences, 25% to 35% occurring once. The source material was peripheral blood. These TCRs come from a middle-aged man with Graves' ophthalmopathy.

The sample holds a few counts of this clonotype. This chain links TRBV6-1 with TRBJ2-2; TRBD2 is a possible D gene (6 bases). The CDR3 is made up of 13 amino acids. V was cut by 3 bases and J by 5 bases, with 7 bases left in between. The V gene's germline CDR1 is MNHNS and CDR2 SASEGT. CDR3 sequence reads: CASSDRETGELFF. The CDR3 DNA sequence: TGTGCCAGCAGTGACCGGGAGACCGGGGAGCTGTTTTTT.

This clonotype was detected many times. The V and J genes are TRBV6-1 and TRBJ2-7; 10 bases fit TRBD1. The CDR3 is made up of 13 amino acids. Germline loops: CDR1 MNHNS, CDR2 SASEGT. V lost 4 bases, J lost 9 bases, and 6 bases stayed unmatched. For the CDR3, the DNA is TGTGCCAGCAGTGCGACAGGGGGCGCTGGGCAGTACTTC. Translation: CASSATGGAGQYF.

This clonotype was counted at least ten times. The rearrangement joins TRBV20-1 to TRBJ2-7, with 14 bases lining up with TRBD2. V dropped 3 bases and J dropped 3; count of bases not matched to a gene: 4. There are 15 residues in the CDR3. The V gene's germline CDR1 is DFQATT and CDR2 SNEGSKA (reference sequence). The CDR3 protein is CSARDGTSGGYEQYF. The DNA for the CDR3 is TGCAGTGCTAGGGACGGGACTAGCGGGGGCTACGAGCAGTACTTC.

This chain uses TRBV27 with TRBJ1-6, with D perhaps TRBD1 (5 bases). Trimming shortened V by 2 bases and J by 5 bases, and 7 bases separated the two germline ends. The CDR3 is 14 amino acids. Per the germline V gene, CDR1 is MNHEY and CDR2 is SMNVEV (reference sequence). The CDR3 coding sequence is TGTGCCAGCAGTTTACGGGGGAATAATTCACCCCTCCACTTT. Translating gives CASSLRGNNSPLHF.

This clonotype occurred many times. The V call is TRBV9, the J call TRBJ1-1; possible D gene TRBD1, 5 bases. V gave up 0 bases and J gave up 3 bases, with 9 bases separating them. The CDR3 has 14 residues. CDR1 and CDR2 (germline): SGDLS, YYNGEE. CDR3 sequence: CASSVGGADTEAFF. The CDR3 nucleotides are TGTGCCAGCAGCGTAGGAGGGGCGGACACTGAAGCTTTCTTT.

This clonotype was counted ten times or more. The DNA of the CDR3 is TGTGCCAGCAGCTTAATCAGTGGGCCTGAGCAGTACTTC. Amino acids: CASSLISGPEQYF. This sequence joins TRBV7-9 and TRBJ2-7; no clear D. Germline lookup yields CDR1 SEHNR and CDR2 FQNEAQ (reference sequence). Trimming took 2 bases from V and 7 from J, leaving 12 bases between them. This CDR3 is 13 amino acids long.

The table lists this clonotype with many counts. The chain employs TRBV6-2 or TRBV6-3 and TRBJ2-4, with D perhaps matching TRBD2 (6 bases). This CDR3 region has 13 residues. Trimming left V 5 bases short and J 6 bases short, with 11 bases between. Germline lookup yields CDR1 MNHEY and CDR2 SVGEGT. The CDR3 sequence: CASSPSGLNIQYF. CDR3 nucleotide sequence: TGTGCCAGCAGTCCATCGGGACTAAACATTCAGTACTTC.